This TCR beta chain is from a study of blood T cell repertoires in COVID-19 (dated by TCRdb to 2020 to 2021). For the wider study: Samples covering the acute and convalescent phases of COVID-19 were provided by collaborators in the United States, Italy and Spain. Samples came from the ongoing ImmuneRACE study (first 160 participants) plus 1,254 subjects from 6 global collaborators. Deeply sampled blood TCRbeta repertoires from subjects exposed to, actively infected with, or recovered from COVID-19 were included in the dataset. The material from the prospective study consisted of cDNA or gDNA derived from T cells, B-cell-depleted T cells, or PBMCs. Where available, HLA class I and class II types were taken from metadata supplied by the sample provider and were not determined by assay-based typing. The repertoires were released in a freely available public database meant as a resource for research on the immune response to SARS-CoV-2. Nearly every sample came with metadata listing a de-identified subject ID, COVID-19 status, age in years and sex. The investigation overall reported the following: Clinical and demographic metadata were provided uncurated, with the amount varying by source and participant.

TCRbeta CDR3 regions were amplified from genomic DNA using the immunoSEQ Assay, a bias-controlled multiplex PCR. The study's processing was this. Nucleated cell counts per sample were estimated from amplification of reference gene primers within the assay. To quantify the absolute abundance of each unique TCRbeta CDR3 rearrangement, sequence reads were collapsed and filtered. For each sample, productive Simpson clonality was calculated as the square root of Simpson's diversity index across productive rearrangements. This is the immuneACCESS table as TCRdb keeps it, with only in-frame sequences that have V and J called. A part of the clones is gone; compared with another copy, unresolved V genes explain less than half, and the rest is unexplained. The V and J calls and clone size come from that table; D and trimming were worked out from the DNA. Present in this sample are 99,000 or so clones, roughly 84% of which were seen just once. The ten largest clonotypes hold approximately 2% of the sample.

Details on this clone: Its antigen has not been determined. Base quality data are lacking; no much larger clone is found one base away.

Collaborating institutions collected whole blood in K2EDTA tubes following their own protocols. Collaborator samples were shipped for TCRbeta analysis as frozen whole blood, isolated PBMCs, or DNA extracted from either sample type. The CDR3 numbers 19 residues from cysteine through phenylalanine. The DNA shown is the 57-base CDR3, in frame from base 1. The chain is encoded by TRBV21-1 joined to TRBJ1-2. TRBV21-1 corresponds to a pseudogene. This TCR derives from a man between 70 and 80 years old with active or convalescent COVID-19. Input material: peripheral blood. In nucleotides, the sequence is TGTGCCACACCCGGGAGGGGGACAACCCCCCCCTGTAAACTCTATGGCTACACCTTC. This encodes CATPGRGTTPPCKLYGYTF.